Shown below are 22 T cell receptor beta chains from a single sample sequenced in a study of cytomegalovirus exposure and HLA in healthy donors. It was with 60 Vbeta and 13 Jbeta primers that the PCR ran. Profiling relied on immunoSEQ multiplex PCR, and the TCRdb table lists in-frame clones only, not all of them. The sample has roughly 45,000 clones; around 77% are singletons. Sequenced material: PBMCs. The receptors originated from a man aged 30 to 39 in good health and CMV-seronegative.

This clone was observed a handful of times. The rearrangement links TRBV6-5 to TRBJ2-7; TRBD1 aligns across 8 bases. This CDR3 has 14 amino acids. J was trimmed by 2 bases and V by 6 bases; bases with no gene match: 6. Germline CDR1 reads MNHEY; CDR2 reads SVGAGI. The CDR3 protein is CASRPDRGTYEQYF. In DNA, the CDR3 is TGTGCCAGCAGGCCCGACAGGGGCACCTACGAGCAGTACTTC.

The V call is TRBV19, the J call TRBJ2-2; 11 nucleotides align to TRBD2. J gave up 5 bases and V 4 bases, and 0 bases lay outside the gene matches. The CDR3 covers 14 residues. Germline loops: CDR1 LNHDA, CDR2 SQIVND (reference sequence). CDR3 sequence reads: CASSRTSGTGELFF. In DNA, the CDR3 is TGTGCCAGTAGTAGGACTAGCGGGACCGGGGAGCTGTTTTTT.

The chain couples TRBV5-5 to TRBJ2-2; TRBD2 aligns across 10 bases. V shed 4 bases and J 4 bases; nucleotides not matched to a gene: 7. The CDR3 sequence is 16 residues long. Germline assignment: CDR1 SGHKS and CDR2 YYEKEE (reference sequence). The chain's CDR3 is CASSRLAGGGTGELFF. The CDR3 DNA is TGTGCCAGCAGCCGCTTAGCGGGGGGTGGCACCGGGGAGCTGTTTTTT.

This rearrangement joins TRBV9 to TRBJ2-3; 8 bases are shared with TRBD2. The trim removed 0 bases at V and 0 bases at J, leaving 6 bases unmatched. The germline CDR1 and CDR2 sequences are SGDLS and YYNGEE. The CDR3 spans 17 residues. CDR3 sequence (DNA): TGTGCCAGCAGCGTAGGAAGTAGCGGGGCTAGCACAGATACGCAGTATTTT. This sequence encodes CASSVGSSGASTDTQYF.

The chain uses TRBV7-9 and TRBJ1-1, with TRBD1 identical over 7 bases. Looked up from germline, CDR1 is SEHNR and CDR2 is FQNEAQ (reference sequence). The CDR3 totals 17 residues. After removal of 1 base from V and 0 bases from J, the junction contained 8 bases not matched to a gene. CDR3 DNA: TGTGCCAGCAGCTTAGAAAGGGACAGCCTGATGAACACTGAAGCTTTCTTT. This encodes CASSLERDSLMNTEAFF. Full variable domain (rest looked up from reference TRBV7-9 and TRBJ1-1): DTGVSQNPRHKITKRGQNVTFRCDPISEHNRLYWYRQTLGQGPEFLTYFQNEAQLEKSRLLSDRFSAERPKGSFSTLEIQRTEQGDSAMYLCASSLERDSLMNTEAFFGQGTRLTVV.

The chain employs TRBV4-3 and TRBJ2-1, with no clear D. Germline V gene sequence: CDR1 LGHNA, CDR2 YSLEER. V was cut by 2 bases and J by 7 bases, with 15 bases left in between. This CDR3 comprises 15 residues. The CDR3 loop is CASSQLYRLANEQFF. CDR3 coding DNA: TGCGCCAGCAGCCAATTATACCGACTGGCTAATGAGCAGTTCTTC.

The chain carries TRBV28 and TRBJ1-5, with D perhaps TRBD1 (6 bases). The CDR3 sequence is 14 residues long. Germline V gene sequence: CDR1 MDHEN, CDR2 SYDVKM. V was pared by 5 bases and J by 7 bases, with 15 bases between. The CDR3 protein is CASSLRTERQPQHF. The DNA for the CDR3 is TGTGCCAGCAGTCTCCGGACAGAAAGACAGCCCCAGCATTTT.

The CDR3 bases are TGTGCCAGCAGCTCGGGGACTAGCGGGTGGGCAGATACGCAGTATTTT. Translating it yields CASSSGTSGWADTQYF. The chain employs TRBV7-9 and TRBJ2-3; 12 nucleotides match TRBD2. V was clipped by 4 bases and J by 4 bases; unmatched bases: 6. This CDR3 region has 16 residues. Germline V gene lookup returns CDR1 SEHNR and CDR2 FQNEAQ (reference sequence).

The V call is TRBV10-3, the J call TRBJ2-3; TRBD2 aligns across 7 bases. The CDR3 covers 15 residues. J was trimmed by 2 bases and V by 0 bases; bases with no gene match: 2. Germline CDR1 ENHRY, CDR2 SYGVKD. The CDR3 DNA sequence: TGTGCCATCAGTGAGTCGGCGGGGGTCACAGATACGCAGTATTTT. Its translation is CAISESAGVTDTQYF.

V is TRBV5-1 and J is TRBJ2-1; D gene unclear. The CDR3 contains 13 residues. Germline V gene sequence: CDR1 SGHRS, CDR2 YFSETQ. V gave up 2 bases and J gave up 5 bases, with 8 bases separating them. CDR3 DNA: TGCGCCAGCAGCTTTTCATCCAACAATGAGCAGTTCTTC. Its translation is CASSFSSNNEQFF. Based on the CDR3 plus reference TRBV5-1 and TRBJ2-1, the full variable domain is KAGVTQTPRYLIKTRGQQVTLSCSPISGHRSVSWYQQTPGQGLQFLFEYFSETQRNKGNFPGRFSGRQFSNSRSEMNVSTLELGDSALYLCASSFSSNNEQFFGPGTRLTVL.

The CDR3 DNA is TGTGCCAGCAGCGTAGCATTAGAAGGGGGAGCTTTCTTT. It yields the protein CASSVALEGGAFF. The chain couples TRBV9 to TRBJ1-1; TRBD1 is a possible D gene (6 bases). The CDR3 runs to 13 residues. The germline CDR1 and CDR2 sequences are SGDLS and YYNGEE. V lost 0 bases, J lost 10 bases, and 13 bases lay in between.

This chain joins TRBV4-2 and TRBJ1-2; D call uncertain. CDR3 size: 15 residues. V lost 1 base and J 0 bases, leaving 9 bases between the germline ends. In germline, CDR1 is LGHNA, CDR2 YNFKEQ. CDR3 nucleotide sequence: TGTGCCAGCAGCCAAGCAGATATTACTAACTATGGCTACACCTTC. It specifies CASSQADITNYGYTF.

The V call is TRBV7-6, the J call TRBJ2-6; D is perhaps TRBD2 (5 bases). Germline V gene data show CDR1 as SGHVS and CDR2 as FNYEAQ. The CDR3 sequence is 18 residues long. Trimming took 5 bases from V and 1 from J, leaving 18 bases between them. DNA for the CDR3: TGTGCCAGCAGCCCCGGGATTCGAGCACATTCTGGGGCCAACGTCCTGACTTTC. Residues: CASSPGIRAHSGANVLTF.

The chain employs TRBV9 and TRBJ2-3; D is uncertain. V lost 4 bases and J lost 1, with 16 bases in between. CDR1 SGDLS and CDR2 YYNGEE come from the germline V gene. The CDR3 has 16 amino acids. The CDR3 region has the DNA TGTGCCAGCAGCCCCAGTGTGCTAGTTGGCACAGATACGCAGTATTTT. As protein: CASSPSVLVGTDTQYF.

The chain combines TRBV11-2 with TRBJ2-1, with D possibly TRBD2 on 5 matching bases. V lost 1 base to trimming and J lost 10 bases, with 11 bases between them. The CDR3 length is 13 residues. CDR1 SGHAT and CDR2 FQNNGV come from the germline V gene. CDR3 sequence: CASSLAPTGEQFF. In DNA, the CDR3 is TGTGCCAGCAGCTTAGCACCGACGGGGGAGCAGTTCTTC.

The rearrangement joins TRBV28 to TRBJ1-2, with D uncertain. Per the germline V gene, CDR1 is MDHEN and CDR2 is SYDVKM. This CDR3 comprises 14 residues. V lost 6 bases and J 0 bases, leaving 11 bases between the germline ends. Here the CDR3 DNA reads TGTGCCAGCAGGTGGGGAGGGACTAACTATGGCTACACCTTC. The encoded protein is CASRWGGTNYGYTF.

The chain is built from TRBV7-2 and TRBJ2-7; 7 bases agree with TRBD1. Germline CDR1 and CDR2: SGHTA and FQGNSA. This CDR3 spans 13 amino acids. Unmatched junction bases numbered 5, after V lost 5 bases and J lost 4 bases. The CDR3 reads CASSLRGLYEQYF. CDR3 coding DNA: TGTGCCAGCAGCCTCAGGGGGTTATACGAGCAGTACTTC.

The table lists this clone with a count of one. J is TRBJ1-6 and V is TRBV27; D might be TRBD1 (6 bases). Germline assignment: CDR1 MNHEY and CDR2 SMNVEV (reference sequence). CDR3 length: 16 amino acids. With 6 bases removed from V and 0 bases from J, the gap between germline ends came to 12 bases. The CDR3: CASRAGTNSYNSPLHF. The CDR3 DNA reads as TGTGCCAGCAGAGCCGGGACAAACTCCTATAATTCACCCCTCCACTTT.

CDR3 coding DNA: TGTGCCAGCAGTTCGACTAGCGGGAGGGAAGACACCGGGGAGCTGTTTTTT. This codes for CASSSTSGREDTGELFF. V usage is TRBV28 and J usage is TRBJ2-2; TRBD2 agrees at 14 bases. CDR3 size: 17 residues. The V gene end was trimmed by 4 bases and the J gene end by 3 bases; junction bases not matched to a gene: 4. The germline gives CDR1 MDHEN, CDR2 SYDVKM.

This clone has just a few counts. J is TRBJ1-1 and V is TRBV2; 7 bases fit TRBD1. The CDR3 covers 15 residues. The germline V gene encodes CDR1 SNHLY and CDR2 FYNNEI. Germline trimming cut 2 bases from V and 3 bases from J; bases unmatched to any gene: 6. DNA of the CDR3: TGTGCCAGCAGTGAAACCGGACAGGTCTACACTGAAGCTTTCTTT. Protein: CASSETGQVYTEAFF.

The chain combines TRBV2 with TRBJ1-4, with 9 positions matching TRBD1. Trimming at V came to 6 bases and at J to 2 bases, leaving 7 bases not matched to a gene. This CDR3 contains 16 residues. Looked up from germline, CDR1 is SNHLY and CDR2 is FYNNEI. This CDR3 reads CASSKGQGLTNEKLFF. As DNA, the CDR3 is TGTGCCAGCAGCAAGGGACAGGGATTGACTAATGAAAAACTGTTTTTT.

This clone was seen just once. The genes are TRBV23-1 and TRBJ2-1; TRBD1 agrees at 7 bases. TRBV23-1 counts as an open reading frame of uncertain function. V was clipped by 2 bases and J by 7 bases; unmatched bases: 11. This CDR3 comprises 16 residues. CDR3 nucleotide sequence: TGCGCCAGCAGTCAACCTACAGGGGTCGCAGGGAATGAGCAGTTCTTC. Translated: CASSQPTGVAGNEQFF.